Following are 30 T cell receptor beta chains from one sample sequenced in a study of T cell responses to AZD1222 COVID-19 vaccine (dated by TCRdb to the early 2020s). Library generation was performed with the immunoSEQ multiplex PCR assay. Held by TCRdb, this immuneACCESS table contains in-frame sequences only and omits some clones. Under half of the omission traces to an unresolved V gene where checked; the cause of the rest is unknown. Within this sample are roughly 190,000 clones, with roughly 90% of them counted one time only. The ten biggest clones cover around 3.6% of the sample. Interpreted using the paper, the time point label stands for: about 28 days (+/-7) after the second vaccine dose. The specimen was peripheral blood, collected 28 days after the second AZD1222 dose. Source of these receptors: an adult who received the AZD1222 COVID-19 vaccine.

DNA for the CDR3: TGTGCCAGCAGCTTAGTAGGGGTTGGAGGCTTAAACACCGGGGAGCTGTTTTTT. Amino acids: CASSLVGVGGLNTGELFF. This chain uses TRBV7-9 with TRBJ2-2; D assignment may be TRBD1 or TRBD2 (5 bases each). The V and J ends lost 1 base and 2 bases respectively, with 17 bases between them. The CDR3 is made up of 18 amino acids. Germline CDR1 and CDR2: SEHNR and FQNEAQ (reference sequence).

The chain has TRBV18 and TRBJ1-1, with TRBD1 matching over 12 bases. The CDR3 covers 15 residues. V was pared by 3 bases and J by 7 bases, with 6 bases of the junction left unmatched. Per the germline V gene, CDR1 is KGHSH and CDR2 is LQKENI. The CDR3 DNA sequence: TGTGCCAGCTCACCTAAGGGGACAGGGGGCGATGAAGCTTTCTTT. Translating it yields CASSPKGTGGDEAFF.

The V gene is TRBV18, the J gene TRBJ2-2; 7 nucleotides align to TRBD1. The CDR3 has 16 amino acids. Germline V gene lookup returns CDR1 KGHSH and CDR2 LQKENI. With 3 bases clipped from V and 0 bases from J, the junction kept 4 bases outside the gene matches. The CDR3 nucleotides are TGTGCCAGCTCACCCCCGGGACAGACGAACACCGGGGAGCTGTTTTTT. This sequence encodes CASSPPGQTNTGELFF.

The V call is TRBV4-3, the J call TRBJ2-7; D not resolved. This CDR3 contains 15 residues. The ends were cut back, 0 bases at V and 2 bases at J, with 11 bases in the middle. Germline V lookup: CDR1 LGHNA, CDR2 YSLEER. The DNA of the CDR3 is TGCGCCAGCAGCCAAGATACTGGGGTCCCCTACGAGCAGTACTTC. Its protein product is CASSQDTGVPYEQYF.

This chain connects TRBV20-1 to TRBJ1-5, with a possible D match to TRBD1 (6 bases). Looked up from germline, CDR1 is DFQATT and CDR2 is SNEGSKA (reference sequence). The CDR3 length is 11 residues. This CDR3 reads CSVGGEGAQHF. In nucleotides, the CDR3 is TGCAGCGTAGGGGGGGAAGGGGCCCAGCATTTT.

The chain recombines TRBV5-1 with TRBJ1-2; 8 nucleotides agree with TRBD1. V shed 4 bases and J 8 bases; nucleotides not matched to a gene: 13. Germline loops: CDR1 SGHRS, CDR2 YFSETQ. This CDR3 region has 15 residues. The chain's CDR3 is CASSPDRDRMEGYTF. CDR3 coding DNA: TGCGCCAGCAGCCCCGACCGGGACAGGATGGAAGGCTACACCTTC. The variable domain in full, with the rest retrieved from reference TRBV5-1 and TRBJ1-2, is KAGVTQTPRYLIKTRGQQVTLSCSPISGHRSVSWYQQTPGQGLQFLFEYFSETQRNKGNFPGRFSGRQFSNSRSEMNVSTLELGDSALYLCASSPDRDRMEGYTFGSGTRLTVV.

The J gene is TRBJ1-2, the V gene TRBV5-1; D is ambiguous. Trimming took 0 bases from V and 3 from J, leaving 18 bases between them. This CDR3 spans 17 amino acids. CDR1 and CDR2 (germline): SGHRS, YFSETQ. The CDR3 bases are TGCGCCAGCAGCTTGGAGACTTCGGAAGTGATTGACTATGGCTACACCTTC. Its protein product is CASSLETSEVIDYGYTF. The full variable domain, rest sourced from reference TRBV5-1 and TRBJ1-2, is KAGVTQTPRYLIKTRGQQVTLSCSPISGHRSVSWYQQTPGQGLQFLFEYFSETQRNKGNFPGRFSGRQFSNSRSEMNVSTLELGDSALYLCASSLETSEVIDYGYTFGSGTRLTVV.

The chain carries TRBV7-2 and TRBJ2-3; TRBD2 matches at 8 bases. Per the germline V gene, CDR1 is SGHTA and CDR2 is FQGNSA. The CDR3 consists of 16 residues. The junction had 10 bases not matched to a gene; V was cut back by 6 bases and J by 2 bases. CDR3 in DNA: TGTGCCAGCAGGCCTCTTCTAGCGGGCCCCACAGATACGCAGTATTTT. It encodes CASRPLLAGPTDTQYF.

The J gene is TRBJ1-3, the V gene TRBV4-2, with 7 bases identical to TRBD1. Germline V gene lookup returns CDR1 LGHNA and CDR2 YNFKEQ. This CDR3 is 16 amino acids long. Trimming took 0 bases from V and 4 from J; bases not matched to a gene: 6. For the CDR3, the DNA is TGTGCCAGCAGCCAAGAAATCTGGGACAGCGGAAACACCATATATTTT. It is translated as CASSQEIWDSGNTIYF.

This sequence joins TRBV11-3 and TRBJ2-1; the D call may be TRBD1 or TRBD2 (6 bases each). In germline, CDR1 is SGHNT, CDR2 YENEEA. This CDR3 is 17 amino acids long. The V end lost 0 bases, the J end lost 6 bases, and 18 bases lay between the germline ends. In DNA form, the CDR3 reads TGTGCCAGCAGCTTAGAGACGACGAGGGGGGACATCAATGAGCAGTTCTTC. Its translation is CASSLETTRGDINEQFF.

To note about this clone: One end of the junction is discordant with germline, which a read error may explain. The chain carries TRBV2 and TRBJ1-4; D unclear. CDR1 and CDR2 from the germline V gene are SNHLY and FYNNEI. There are 12 residues in the CDR3. The CDR3 loop is CASTTPGADTCF. CDR3 bases: TGTGCCAGCACCACACCGGGCGCCGATACTTGTTTT.

This chain connects TRBV10-1 to TRBJ1-4; D is uncertain. Germline values: CDR1 WNHNN, CDR2 SYGVQD (reference sequence). V was trimmed by 3 bases and J by 10 bases, leaving 18 bases between them. This CDR3 has 15 residues. The CDR3 reads CASSDRGLKKGKLFF. CDR3 nucleotide sequence: TGCGCCAGCAGTGACCGTGGACTGAAAAAAGGAAAACTGTTTTTT.

The V and J genes are TRBV5-1 and TRBJ1-5; no definite D call. Trimming stripped 1 base from V and 3 bases from J, with 11 bases between. CDR1 is SGHRS, CDR2 YFSETQ, per germline. This CDR3 contains 15 residues. In nucleotides, the CDR3 is TGCGCCAGCAGCTTGAGTGAACACTTCAATCAGCCCCAGCATTTT. Its protein product is CASSLSEHFNQPQHF.

The chain uses TRBV18 and TRBJ2-3; 10 nucleotides align to TRBD2. Germline CDR1 reads KGHSH; CDR2 reads LQKENI. Trimming took 6 bases from V and 2 from J; bases not matched to a gene: 8. The CDR3 loop spans 16 amino acids. The CDR3 region has the DNA TGTGCCAGCTCTCAACCGGGACTAGCGTCCACAGATACGCAGTATTTT. Translated: CASSQPGLASTDTQYF.

The genes are TRBV19 and TRBJ1-6, with a weak D call TRBD1 (5 bases). V lost 5 bases, J lost 5 bases, and 16 bases lay in between. Germline loops: CDR1 LNHDA, CDR2 SQIVND (reference sequence). This CDR3 has 16 amino acids. CDR3 bases: TGTGCCAGTAGTCGGAAGGCAGGGTCAAATAATTCACCCCTCCACTTT. This sequence encodes CASSRKAGSNNSPLHF. Complete variable domain (other parts from reference TRBV19 and TRBJ1-6): DGGITQSPKYLFRKEGQNVTLSCEQNLNHDAMYWYRQDPGQGLRLIYYSQIVNDFQKGDIAEGYSVSREKKESFPLTVTSAQKNPTAFYLCASSRKAGSNNSPLHFGNGTRLTVT.

The chain has TRBV29-1 and TRBJ2-7; D might be TRBD1 or TRBD2, each matching 5 bases. This CDR3 has 17 amino acids. CDR1 and CDR2 from the germline V gene are SQVTM and ANQGSEA. Trimming cost V 3 bases and J 1 base, with 22 bases left between them. This CDR3 is CSVEYTGARKGSYEQYF. Here the CDR3 DNA reads TGCAGCGTTGAGTATACCGGGGCACGGAAGGGTTCCTACGAGCAGTACTTC.

Concerning this clone itself: Distinct nucleotide sequences in the sample also encode this CDR3. This chain connects TRBV7-9 to TRBJ2-3; 12 bases align to TRBD2. This CDR3 is built from 16 residues. Germline V CDR1 and CDR2: SEHNR, FQNEAQ (reference sequence). Germline trimming cut 5 bases from V and 2 bases from J; bases unmatched to any gene: 5. The CDR3 coding sequence is TGTGCCAGCAGCCTCGGACTAGCGGGGACCACAGATACGCAGTATTTT. Its protein is CASSLGLAGTTDTQYF.

V usage is TRBV5-1 and J usage is TRBJ2-1; 12 positions agree with TRBD2. The CDR3 extends over 16 amino acids. The junction had 5 bases not matched to a gene; V was cut back by 0 bases and J by 7 bases. The germline V gene encodes CDR1 SGHRS and CDR2 YFSETQ. The CDR3 region is CASSLGGLAGMNEQFF. The CDR3 nucleotides read TGCGCCAGCAGCTTGGGCGGACTAGCGGGAATGAATGAGCAGTTCTTC.

This clone was seen many times. The rearrangement uses TRBV19 and TRBJ1-1, with 9 bases aligning to TRBD1. The CDR3 covers 16 residues. Trimming removed 7 bases from V and 3 bases from J; junction bases left unmatched: 12. In germline, CDR1 is LNHDA, CDR2 SQIVND (reference sequence). The CDR3 coding sequence is TGTGCCAGTATTCCGGGACAGGGTATGGCTTACACTGAAGCTTTCTTT. This sequence encodes CASIPGQGMAYTEAFF.

The rearrangement uses TRBV12-3 or TRBV12-4 and TRBJ2-3; D not resolved. The CDR3 totals 13 residues. V was clipped by 6 bases and J by 2 bases, with 9 bases between them. This CDR3 is CASSLQLTDTQYF. Written as DNA, the CDR3 is TGTGCCAGCAGCCTACAGCTCACAGATACGCAGTATTTT.

The table lists this clone with a count of one. In DNA, the CDR3 is TGCAGCGTCGCCGGGACAGGGGCAGGCGAGCAGTACTTC. Translated, it gives CSVAGTGAGEQYF. The chain is built from TRBV29-1 and TRBJ2-7; the match to TRBD1 covers 10 bases. With 6 bases clipped from V and 6 bases from J, the junction kept 8 bases outside the gene matches. Looked up from germline, CDR1 is SQVTM and CDR2 is ANQGSEA. The CDR3 runs to 13 residues.

The table lists this clone with a count of one. The chain's CDR3 is CASSVSGENTGELFF. The CDR3 nucleotides read TGTGCCAGCAGCGTTAGCGGGGAGAACACCGGGGAGCTGTTTTTT. The chain uses TRBV11-3 and TRBJ2-2; TRBD2 aligns across 8 bases. This CDR3 comprises 15 residues. Germline values: CDR1 SGHNT, CDR2 YENEEA. V shed 5 bases and J 1 base; nucleotides not matched to a gene: 3.

The chain uses TRBV5-1 and TRBJ1-4; the match to TRBD1 covers 7 bases. V lost 0 bases and J lost 4; bases outside the gene matches: 12. The CDR3 contains 18 residues. Germline V gives CDR1 SGHRS, CDR2 YFSETQ. The CDR3 region has the DNA TGCGCCAGCAGCTTGGTGACCGGCGCGGGACAGTATAATGAAAAACTGTTTTTT. It yields the protein CASSLVTGAGQYNEKLFF.

This sequence joins TRBV18 and TRBJ1-1; no clear D. CDR1 and CDR2 (germline): KGHSH, LQKENI. Deletions cut 6 bases from V and 5 bases from J, with 13 bases between. CDR3 length: 13 amino acids. Written as DNA, the CDR3 is TGTGCCAGCTCGACGTTGCGAGAAACTGAAGCTTTCTTT. Its translation: CASSTLRETEAFF.

The gene calls are TRBV2 and TRBJ2-7; TRBD2 is a possible D gene (6 bases). The CDR3 totals 15 residues. The V gene's germline CDR1 is SNHLY and CDR2 FYNNEI. V lost 1 base and J lost 2, with 12 bases in between. This CDR3 is CASSEGGTQAYEQYF. CDR3 coding DNA: TGTGCCAGCAGTGAAGGGGGGACTCAAGCCTACGAGCAGTACTTC.

The chain couples TRBV5-1 to TRBJ2-3; 12 bases match TRBD1. The CDR3 has 17 amino acids. The ends lost 2 bases at V and 5 bases at J; junction bases unmatched: 9. In germline, CDR1 is SGHRS, CDR2 YFSETQ. This CDR3 reads CASSFHLGQGAGDTQYF. CDR3 in DNA: TGCGCCAGCAGCTTTCATTTGGGACAGGGGGCGGGAGATACGCAGTATTTT.

The chain is built from TRBV28 and TRBJ1-2, with TRBD1 as a possible D gene (6 bases). V was cut by 5 bases and J by 6 bases, with 13 bases left in between. This CDR3 spans 13 amino acids. Germline-derived CDR1 and CDR2 are MDHEN and SYDVKM. CDR3 DNA: TGTGCCAGCAGTGGCCACAGGGAGGATGGCTACACCTTC. Translating it yields CASSGHREDGYTF.

The chain is built from TRBV18 and TRBJ1-4; no definite D call. This CDR3 is 15 amino acids long. Trimming removed 1 base from V and 8 bases from J, with 14 bases in between. Germline loops: CDR1 KGHSH, CDR2 LQKENI. CDR3 amino acids: CASSPQGSLKEKLFF. CDR3 sequence (DNA): TGTGCCAGCTCACCACAGGGCAGCTTGAAGGAAAAACTGTTTTTT. Supplemented by reference TRBV18 and TRBJ1-4, the full variable domain reads NAGVMQNPRHLVRRRGQEARLRCSPMKGHSHVYWYRQLPEEGLKFMVYLQKENIIDESGMPKERFSAEFPKEGPSILRIQQVVRGDSAAYFCASSPQGSLKEKLFFGSGTQLSVL.

V is TRBV3-1 (or the pseudogene TRBV3-2) and J is TRBJ2-2, with TRBD2 matching 7 bases. This CDR3 contains 15 residues. The germline gives CDR1 LGHDT, CDR2 YNNKEL (reference sequence). V gave up 6 bases and J gave up 2 bases; unmatched junction bases: 6. The CDR3 nucleotides are TGTGCCAGCAGTTTTAAGCGGGGAAACACCGGGGAGCTGTTTTTT. Residues: CASSFKRGNTGELFF.

The rearrangement uses TRBV24-1 and TRBJ1-3; TRBD1 matches at 11 bases. Germline V gene sequence: CDR1 KGHDR, CDR2 SFDVKD. J gave up 0 bases and V 3 bases, and 3 bases lay outside the gene matches. The CDR3 runs 17 residues. The CDR3 spells CATSDQGQGASGNTIYF. The CDR3 DNA follows: TGTGCCACCAGTGATCAAGGACAGGGGGCCTCTGGAAACACCATATATTTT.